The 9 T cell receptor beta chains given below trace back to one sample, sequenced in a study of T cell responses to AZD1222 COVID-19 vaccine. Assay: immunoSEQ multiplex PCR; the TCRdb copy retains only in-frame clones and omits some. The repertoire holds about 84,000 clones, with 87% as singletons. The specimen comprised peripheral blood, sampled 28 days after the second AZD1222 dose. These receptors originate from an adult who received the AZD1222 COVID-19 vaccine.

This clone was found once. The genes are TRBV28 and TRBJ1-5; a weak D match, TRBD1 (5 bases). This CDR3 region has 13 residues. Germline V gives CDR1 MDHEN, CDR2 SYDVKM. The V end lost 2 bases, the J end lost 5 bases, and 7 bases lay between the germline ends. CDR3 bases: TGTGCCAGCAGTTTAACAGGCTATCAGCCCCAGCATTTT. It specifies CASSLTGYQPQHF.

The CDR3 is CASSPTGDEPQHF. The CDR3 coding sequence is TGTGCCAGCTCACCGACAGGGGATGAGCCCCAGCATTTT. The J gene is TRBJ1-5, the V gene TRBV18, with TRBD1 identical over 8 bases. Germline loops: CDR1 KGHSH, CDR2 LQKENI. The CDR3 extends over 13 amino acids. V shed 3 bases, J shed 8 bases, and the junction held 3 bases outside the gene matches.

V usage is TRBV4-3 and J usage is TRBJ2-3; TRBD2 aligns across 8 bases. The germline V gene has CDR1 LGHNA and CDR2 YSLEER. The CDR3 consists of 19 residues. The V and J ends lost 0 bases and 2 bases, in that order; junction bases with no gene match: 13. This CDR3 reads CASSQERSGLAKITDTQYF. The CDR3 coding sequence is TGCGCCAGCAGCCAAGAAAGGTCAGGACTAGCCAAAATCACAGATACGCAGTATTTT.

J is TRBJ2-7 and V is TRBV14; D is possibly TRBD1 or TRBD2 (5 bases each). Per the germline V gene, CDR1 is SGHDN and CDR2 is FVKESK. This CDR3 is built from 18 residues. The germline V and J ends were trimmed by 3 bases and 5 bases, with 26 bases remaining between them. CDR3 coding DNA: TGTGCCAGCAGCCAGGGGGTCATGGGGAAACGGGGACCCAACGAGCAGTACTTC. Its translation is CASSQGVMGKRGPNEQYF.

The chain uses TRBV18 and TRBJ2-7; D is possibly TRBD1 (7 bases). The CDR3 runs to 15 residues. V shed 3 bases and J shed 4 bases, with 16 bases lying between them. Germline CDR1 is KGHSH and CDR2 is LQKENI. The CDR3, as DNA: TGTGCCAGCTCACCGGGGGGACAGTTGTTTTACGAGCAGTACTTC. It encodes CASSPGGQLFYEQYF.

The chain uses TRBV2 and TRBJ1-2, with D perhaps TRBD1 (6 bases). The germline CDR1 and CDR2 sequences are SNHLY and FYNNEI. The CDR3 is 12 amino acids. Trimming removed 6 bases from V and 7 bases from J, with 12 bases in between. The CDR3: CASRTGIPGYTF. CDR3 nucleotides: TGTGCCAGCAGAACAGGGATTCCTGGCTACACCTTC.

The chain is built from TRBV19 and TRBJ2-2; weak D call: TRBD1 (6 bases). V lost 7 bases, J lost 4 bases, and 16 bases lay in between. Germline CDR1 LNHDA, CDR2 SQIVND (reference sequence). This CDR3 is built from 15 residues. The CDR3 reads CASKRGWGSTGELFF. CDR3 nucleotides: TGTGCCAGTAAAAGGGGGTGGGGAAGCACCGGGGAGCTGTTTTTT.

This rearrangement joins TRBV7-9 to TRBJ1-2; the match to TRBD1 covers 10 bases. The junction had 8 bases not matched to a gene; V was cut back by 1 base and J by 6 bases. There are 16 residues in the CDR3. CDR1 SEHNR and CDR2 FQNEAQ come from the germline V gene (reference sequence). CDR3 in amino acids: CASSLGLTGGLDGYTF. For the CDR3, the DNA is TGTGCCAGCAGCTTAGGATTGACAGGGGGCTTAGATGGCTACACCTTC.

The chain is built from TRBV5-6 and TRBJ1-4; no definite D call. The CDR3 has 14 amino acids. In germline, CDR1 is SGHDT, CDR2 YYEEEE. Deletions cut 4 bases from V and 3 bases from J, with 10 bases between. The CDR3: CASSRDGANEKLFF. Written as DNA, the CDR3 is TGTGCCAGCAGCCGAGACGGAGCTAATGAAAAACTGTTTTTT.